The source of this T cell receptor (beta chain) is a study of blood T cell repertoires in COVID-19. Study at large: COVID-19 samples collected from the United States, Italy and Spain covered acute and convalescent phases.

This CDR3 comprises 15 residues. CDR1 is MGHRA and CDR2 is YSYEKL in the germline V gene. Germline trimming cut 3 bases from V and 2 bases from J; bases unmatched to any gene: 4. Profiling relied on immunoSEQ multiplex PCR, and the TCRdb table lists in-frame clones only, not all of them. Counted here are roughly 120,000 clones, less than 90% occurring once; the ten biggest clones make up approximately 7.9%. Sequencing used peripheral blood. This sequence originates from a man aged 65-85 years who had recovered from COVID-19. The gene calls are TRBV4-1 and TRBJ2-5, with TRBD1 matching over 9 bases. CDR3 in DNA: TGCGCCAGCAGCCACCACGGACAGGGGCAAGAGACCCAGTACTTC. Protein product: CASSHHGQGQETQYF.